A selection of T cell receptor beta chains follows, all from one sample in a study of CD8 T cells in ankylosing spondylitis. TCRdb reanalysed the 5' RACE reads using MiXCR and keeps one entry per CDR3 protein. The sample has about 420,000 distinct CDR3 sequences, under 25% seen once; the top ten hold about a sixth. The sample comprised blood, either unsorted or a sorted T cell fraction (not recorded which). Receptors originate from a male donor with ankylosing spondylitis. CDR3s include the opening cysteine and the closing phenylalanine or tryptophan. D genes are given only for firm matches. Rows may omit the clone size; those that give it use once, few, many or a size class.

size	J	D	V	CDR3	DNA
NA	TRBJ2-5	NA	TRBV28	CASRSGLETQYF	TGTGCCAGCAGGTCAGGGCTAGAGACCCAGTACTTC
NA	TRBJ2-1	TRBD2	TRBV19	CASSMGTRGGNEQFF	TGTGCCAGTAGTATGGGGACTAGAGGAGGCAATGAGCAGTTCTTC
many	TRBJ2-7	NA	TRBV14	CASSQGKGWAYEQYF	TGTGCCAGCAGCCAAGGGAAGGGGTGGGCCTACGAGCAGTACTTC
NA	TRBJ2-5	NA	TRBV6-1	CASSEVWTDPGETQYF	TGTGCCAGCAGTGAAGTCTGGACCGATCCCGGCGAGACCCAGTACTTC
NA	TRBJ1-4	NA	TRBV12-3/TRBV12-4	CASSSQPEGEKLFF	TGTGCCAGCAGTTCTCAGCCAGAGGGGGAAAAACTGTTTTTT
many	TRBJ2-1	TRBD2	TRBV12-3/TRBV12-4	CASSFRTSGSYNEQFF	TGTGCCAGCAGTTTCCGGACTAGCGGCTCCTACAATGAGCAGTTCTTC
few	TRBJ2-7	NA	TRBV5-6	CASRTRRSPEQYF	TGTGCCAGCAGAACACGTCGTTCCCCCGAGCAGTACTTC
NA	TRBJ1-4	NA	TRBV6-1	CASRTIRGGTTNEKLFF	TGTGCCAGCAGGACTATAAGAGGGGGGACAACTAATGAAAAACTGTTTTTT
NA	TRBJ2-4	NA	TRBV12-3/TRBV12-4	CATSQLGVDIQYF	TGTGCCACCTCTCAACTAGGGGTTGACATTCAGTACTTC
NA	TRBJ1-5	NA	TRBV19	CASSIRTGAMPQHF	TGTGCCAGTAGTATAAGGACGGGGGCGATGCCCCAGCATTTT
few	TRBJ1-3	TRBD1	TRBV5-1	CASSLRTGASSGNTIYF	TGCGCCAGCAGCTTACGGACAGGCGCGTCCTCTGGAAACACCATATATTTT
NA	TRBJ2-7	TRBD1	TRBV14	CASSQVGWGTDLYEQYF	TGTGCCAGCAGCCAAGTAGGATGGGGGACAGACCTCTACGAGCAGTACTTC
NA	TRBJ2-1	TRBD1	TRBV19	CASSIGTGDYNEQFF	TGTGCCAGTAGTATCGGGACAGGGGATTACAATGAGCAGTTCTTC
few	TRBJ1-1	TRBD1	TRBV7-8	CASSMGQVNTEAFF	TGTGCCAGCAGCATGGGACAGGTGAACACTGAAGCTTTCTTT
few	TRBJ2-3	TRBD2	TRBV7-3	CASSLLAGGVDTQYF	TGTGCCAGCAGCTTATTAGCGGGAGGTGTGGATACGCAGTATTTT
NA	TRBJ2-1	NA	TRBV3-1	CASSQVQGGHEQFF	TGTGCCAGCAGCCAAGTACAAGGAGGGCATGAGCAGTTCTTC
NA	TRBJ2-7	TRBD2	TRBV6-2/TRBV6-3	CASSYNSGSRVEQYF	TGTGCCAGCAGTTACAATAGCGGGTCTCGAGTCGAGCAGTACTTC
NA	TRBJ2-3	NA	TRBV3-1	CASSQVGVAPDTQYF	TGTGCCAGCAGCCAAGTAGGTGTAGCCCCAGATACGCAGTATTTT
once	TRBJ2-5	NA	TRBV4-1	CASSQGSGGQETQYF	TGCGCCAGCAGCCAAGGAAGCGGAGGCCAAGAGACCCAGTACTTC
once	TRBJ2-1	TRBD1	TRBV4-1	CASSKSFPGQGARGEGYNEQFF	TGCGCCAGCAGCAAAAGCTTCCCGGGACAGGGGGCGCGGGGGGAGGGATACAATGAGCAGTTCTTC
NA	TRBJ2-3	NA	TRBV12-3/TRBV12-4	CASSLRQTSTDTQYF	TGTGCCAGCAGTTTACGACAGACTAGCACAGATACGCAGTATTTT
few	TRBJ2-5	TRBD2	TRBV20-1	CSATQSGRARETQYF	TGCAGTGCTACCCAAAGCGGGAGGGCCAGGGAGACCCAGTACTTC
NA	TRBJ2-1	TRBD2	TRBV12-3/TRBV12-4	CASSLGREGGEQFF	TGTGCCAGCAGTTTAGGACGGGAGGGCGGTGAGCAGTTCTTC
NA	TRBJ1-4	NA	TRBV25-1	CASNQMGFGEKLFF	TGTGCCAGCAACCAAATGGGGTTCGGTGAAAAACTGTTTTTT
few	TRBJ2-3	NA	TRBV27	CASSSNPRDWVPSTDTQYF	TGTGCCAGCAGCTCTAACCCCCGGGACTGGGTTCCTAGCACAGATACGCAGTATTTT
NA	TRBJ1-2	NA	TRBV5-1	CASSSLREGRQGYTF	TGCGCCAGCAGCTCCCTCAGGGAAGGGCGACAGGGCTACACCTTC
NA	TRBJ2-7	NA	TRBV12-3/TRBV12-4	CASSFEAGTSYEQYF	TGTGCCAGCAGTTTCGAGGCGGGGACCTCTTACGAGCAGTACTTC
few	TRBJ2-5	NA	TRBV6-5	CASRSSGWETQYF	TGTGCCAGCAGGTCCTCAGGGTGGGAGACCCAGTACTTC
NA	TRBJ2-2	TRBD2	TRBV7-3	CASSLTPSGGTNTGELFF	TGTGCCAGCAGCTTAACCCCCTCGGGAGGGACGAACACCGGGGAGCTGTTTTTT
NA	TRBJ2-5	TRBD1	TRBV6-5	CASSYTLDRGWRETQYF	TGTGCCAGCAGTTACACCCTAGACAGGGGCTGGCGAGAGACCCAGTACTTC
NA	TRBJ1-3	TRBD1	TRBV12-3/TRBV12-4	CASSFEGQGWNTIYF	TGTGCCAGCAGTTTTGAAGGACAGGGGTGGAACACCATATATTTT
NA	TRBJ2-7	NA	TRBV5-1	CASRFLDGVYEQYF	TGCGCCAGCAGATTTCTCGACGGGGTCTACGAGCAGTACTTC
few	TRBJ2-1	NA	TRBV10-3	CAIEANTNNEQFF	TGTGCCATTGAGGCAAATACTAACAATGAGCAGTTCTTC
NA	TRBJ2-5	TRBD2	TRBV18	CASSPLTSGSRETQYF	TGTGCCAGCTCACCACTAACTAGCGGGAGTCGAGAGACCCAGTACTTC
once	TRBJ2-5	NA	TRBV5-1	CASRARPEETQYF	TGCGCCAGCAGAGCTCGACCCGAAGAGACCCAGTACTTC
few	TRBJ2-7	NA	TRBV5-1	CASSPQTTTYEQYF	TGCGCCAGCAGCCCGCAGACTACAACCTACGAGCAGTACTTC
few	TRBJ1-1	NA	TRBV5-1	CASSLAEGYTEAFF	TGCGCCAGCAGCTTGGCCGAGGGGTACACTGAAGCTTTCTTT
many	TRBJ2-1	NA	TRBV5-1	CASSLAEGGYHNEQFF	TGCGCCAGCAGCTTGGCCGAAGGGGGGTATCATAATGAGCAGTTCTTC
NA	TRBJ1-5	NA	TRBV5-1	CASSFGGNGQPQHF	TGCGCCAGCAGCTTTGGGGGTAACGGACAGCCCCAGCATTTT
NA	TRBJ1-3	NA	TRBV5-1	CASSYGPQGPGNTIYF	TGCGCCAGCAGCTACGGGCCCCAGGGTCCTGGAAACACCATATATTTT
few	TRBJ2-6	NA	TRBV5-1	CASHTIAGANVLTF	TGCGCCAGCCACACAATAGCTGGGGCCAACGTCCTGACTTTC
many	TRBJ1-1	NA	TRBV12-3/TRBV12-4	CASNFQVANTEAFF	TGTGCCAGCAATTTCCAAGTCGCGAACACTGAAGCTTTCTTT
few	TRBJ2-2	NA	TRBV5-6	CASSALYLAANTGELFF	TGTGCCAGCAGCGCTTTATACCTAGCCGCGAACACCGGGGAGCTGTTTTTT
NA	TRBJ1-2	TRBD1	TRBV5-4	CASSLAQQGADYGYTF	TGTGCCAGCAGCTTAGCACAACAGGGGGCCGACTATGGCTACACCTTC
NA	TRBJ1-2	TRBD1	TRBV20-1	CSAKDRGRSFNYGYTF	TGCAGTGCAAAGGACAGGGGGCGCTCCTTTAACTATGGCTACACCTTC
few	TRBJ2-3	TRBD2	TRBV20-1	CSAGSGVSRTQYF	TGCAGTGCTGGTAGCGGGGTCTCCCGTACGCAGTATTTT
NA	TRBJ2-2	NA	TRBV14	CASSQLGTGELFF	TGTGCCAGCAGCCAACTGGGGACAGGGGAGCTGTTTTTT
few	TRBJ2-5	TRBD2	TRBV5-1	CASSLGTSVETQYF	TGCGCCAGCAGCTTGGGGACTAGCGTCGAGACCCAGTACTTC
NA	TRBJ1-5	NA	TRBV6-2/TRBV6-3	CASNLGLDQPQHF	TGTGCCAGCAATCTGGGGCTAGATCAGCCCCAGCATTTT
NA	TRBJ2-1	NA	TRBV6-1	CASSEWVGSRYNEQFF	TGTGCCAGCAGTGAATGGGTAGGCTCCCGCTACAATGAGCAGTTCTTC
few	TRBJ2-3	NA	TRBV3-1	CASSQEIGHITSTDTQYF	TGTGCCAGCAGCCAAGAAATCGGCCATATCACTAGCACAGATACGCAGTATTTT
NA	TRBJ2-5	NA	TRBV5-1	CASSLGSRGETQYF	TGCGCCAGCAGCTTGGGGTCTAGGGGGGAGACCCAGTACTTC